A single T cell receptor beta chain is shown here with its context. Its antigen is not identified. The source of the sample is a study of cytomegalovirus exposure and HLA in healthy donors. Study-level information: A subsequent analysis stated that the roughly 130 validation repertoires were run on the same platform as the approximately 710 first-cohort repertoires. Study results and caveats: In vitro checks showed that a few CMV-associated chains really do target CMV antigens. TCR sequences were mostly rare, though some public TCRs occurred in many donors.

Germline CDR1 is MGHRA and CDR2 is YSYEKL. V was clipped by 2 bases and J by 7 bases; unmatched bases: 7. The length of the CDR3 is 15 residues. Clones were read by immunoSEQ multiplex PCR, and TCRdb kept only the in-frame ones, dropping some. The sample carries over 150,000 clones, roughly nine tenths recorded once. The source material was PBMCs. The chain employs TRBV4-1 and TRBJ1-4; 7 bases are shared with TRBD1. The clonotype comes from a woman under 30 in good health and CMV-seropositive. The CDR3 nucleotides are TGCGCCAGCAGCCAACAAACAGGGGTCGGTGAAAAACTGTTTTTT. The encoded protein is CASSQQTGVGEKLFF.